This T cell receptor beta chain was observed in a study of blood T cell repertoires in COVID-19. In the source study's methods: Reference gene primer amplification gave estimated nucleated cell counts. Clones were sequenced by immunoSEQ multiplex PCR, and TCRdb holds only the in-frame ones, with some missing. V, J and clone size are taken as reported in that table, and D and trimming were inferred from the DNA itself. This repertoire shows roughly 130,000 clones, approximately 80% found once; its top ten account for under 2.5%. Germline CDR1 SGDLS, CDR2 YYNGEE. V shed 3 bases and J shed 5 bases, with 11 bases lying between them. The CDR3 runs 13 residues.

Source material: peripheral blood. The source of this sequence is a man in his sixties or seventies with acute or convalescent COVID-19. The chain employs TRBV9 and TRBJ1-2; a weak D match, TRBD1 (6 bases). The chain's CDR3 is CASSGGGSYGYTF. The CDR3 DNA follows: TGTGCCAGCAGCGGCGGGGGCAGTTATGGCTACACCTTC.